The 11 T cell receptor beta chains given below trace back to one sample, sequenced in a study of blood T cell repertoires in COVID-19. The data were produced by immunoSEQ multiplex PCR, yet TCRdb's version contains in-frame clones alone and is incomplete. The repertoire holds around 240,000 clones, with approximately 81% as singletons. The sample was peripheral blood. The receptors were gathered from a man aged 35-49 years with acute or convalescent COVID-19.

CDR3 nucleotide sequence: TGTGCCATCAGTGTAGCGCGCGACAATGAGCAGTTCTTC. This gives the protein CAISVARDNEQFF. The chain recombines TRBV10-3 with TRBJ2-1; maybe TRBD2 (5 bases). The CDR3 totals 13 residues. The V gene lost 4 bases and the J gene lost 5 bases, with 9 bases spanning the gap. Germline V gene sequence: CDR1 ENHRY, CDR2 SYGVKD.

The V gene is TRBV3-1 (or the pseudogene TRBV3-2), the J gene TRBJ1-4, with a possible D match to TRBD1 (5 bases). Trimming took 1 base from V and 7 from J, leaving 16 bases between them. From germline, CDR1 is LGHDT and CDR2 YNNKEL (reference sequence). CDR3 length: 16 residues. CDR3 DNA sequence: TGTGCCAGCAGCCAAGGGGGTAACAGGTTTATTGAAAAACTGTTTTTT. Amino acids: CASSQGGNRFIEKLFF.

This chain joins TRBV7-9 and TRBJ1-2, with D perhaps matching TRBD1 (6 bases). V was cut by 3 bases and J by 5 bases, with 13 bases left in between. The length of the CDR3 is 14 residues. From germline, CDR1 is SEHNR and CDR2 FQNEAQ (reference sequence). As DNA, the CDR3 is TGTGCCAGCAGCTTGAGGACAGAGGGTTATGGCTACACCTTC. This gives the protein CASSLRTEGYGYTF.

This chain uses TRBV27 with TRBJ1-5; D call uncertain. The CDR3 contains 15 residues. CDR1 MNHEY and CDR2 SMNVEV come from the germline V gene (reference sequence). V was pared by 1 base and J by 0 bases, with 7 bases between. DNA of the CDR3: TGTGCCAGCAGTTTATGGGCTTTTAGCAATCAGCCCCAGCATTTT. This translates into CASSLWAFSNQPQHF.

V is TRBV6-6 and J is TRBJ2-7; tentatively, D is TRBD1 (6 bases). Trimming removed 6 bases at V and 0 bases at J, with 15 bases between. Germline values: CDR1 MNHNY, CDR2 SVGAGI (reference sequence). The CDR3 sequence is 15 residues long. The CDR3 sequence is CASRGSGQGSYEQYF. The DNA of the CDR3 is TGTGCCAGCAGAGGTTCGGGACAAGGCTCCTACGAGCAGTACTTC.

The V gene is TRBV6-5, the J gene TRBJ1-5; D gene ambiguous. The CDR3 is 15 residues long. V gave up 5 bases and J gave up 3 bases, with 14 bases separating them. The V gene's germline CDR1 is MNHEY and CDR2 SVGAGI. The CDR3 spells CASSPRSTNNQPQHF. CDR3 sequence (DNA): TGTGCCAGCAGTCCCCGAAGTACAAACAATCAGCCCCAGCATTTT.

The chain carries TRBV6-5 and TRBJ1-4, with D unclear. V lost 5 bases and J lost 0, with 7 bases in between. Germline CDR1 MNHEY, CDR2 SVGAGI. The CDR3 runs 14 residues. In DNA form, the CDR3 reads TGTGCCAGCAGTAGCGGTGCAACTAATGAAAAACTGTTTTTT. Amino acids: CASSSGATNEKLFF.

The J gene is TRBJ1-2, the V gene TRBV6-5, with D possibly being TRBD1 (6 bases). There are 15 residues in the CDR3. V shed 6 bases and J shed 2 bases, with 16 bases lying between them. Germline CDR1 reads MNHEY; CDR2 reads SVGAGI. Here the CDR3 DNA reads TGTGCCAGCAGCACCCCAGGGGAGGGGAACTATGGCTACACCTTC. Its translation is CASSTPGEGNYGYTF.

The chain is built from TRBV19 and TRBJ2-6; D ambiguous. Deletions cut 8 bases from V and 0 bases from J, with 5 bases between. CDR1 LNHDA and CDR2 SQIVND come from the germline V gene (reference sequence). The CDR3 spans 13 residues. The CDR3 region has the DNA TGTGCCAGTGTCCGCTCTGGGGCCAACGTCCTGACTTTC. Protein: CASVRSGANVLTF.

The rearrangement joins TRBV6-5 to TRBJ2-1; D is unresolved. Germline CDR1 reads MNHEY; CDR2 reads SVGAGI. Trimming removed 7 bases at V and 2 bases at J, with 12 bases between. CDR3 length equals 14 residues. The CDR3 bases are TGTGCCAGCACCCTTGGTCCTACCTACAATGAGCAGTTCTTC. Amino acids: CASTLGPTYNEQFF.

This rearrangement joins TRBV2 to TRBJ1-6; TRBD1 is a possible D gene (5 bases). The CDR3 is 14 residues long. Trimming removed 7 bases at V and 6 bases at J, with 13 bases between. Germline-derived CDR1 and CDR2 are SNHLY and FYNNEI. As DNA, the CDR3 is TGTGCCAGCACCGCGACAGCCTCTAATTCACCCCTCCACTTT. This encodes CASTATASNSPLHF.